A single sample gave rise to the 26 T cell receptor beta chains below, sequenced in a study of human T cells and chemical hapten exposure. Time point meaning: patch test 2, 6 weeks after DPC sensitization. The treatment denotes: therapeutic diphenylcyclopropenone sensitization with weekly scalp DPC. One entry per CDR3 protein, called by TCRdb with MiXCR from the RACE reads. Of some 45,000 distinct CDR3 sequences in the sample, more than 8.5% were seen once. The sequences come from whole blood, collected in connection with sensitization to the hapten diphenylcyclopropenone (DPC). These receptors all come from a middle-aged woman with alopecia areata. Some clones in this sample may be carry-over from other donors' samples.

This clonotype showed up many times. The chain has TRBV5-1 and TRBJ2-5; 13 bases fit TRBD2. Germline CDR1 reads SGHRS; CDR2 reads YFSETQ. This CDR3 comprises 15 residues. The V gene end was trimmed by 5 bases and the J gene end by 5 bases; junction bases not matched to a gene: 6. The CDR3, as DNA: TGCGCCAGCAGAACTAGCGGGGGGGCCGAGGAGACCCAGTACTTC. Its translation: CASRTSGGAEETQYF.

This chain's CDR3 is CASSLMQGNQPQHF. As DNA, the CDR3 is TGTGCCAGCAGCTTAATGCAGGGGAATCAGCCCCAGCATTTT. The chain couples TRBV7-2 to TRBJ1-5; perhaps TRBD1 as D (6 bases). Trimming left V 2 bases short and J 4 bases short, with 9 bases between. CDR3 size: 14 residues. Germline V gene sequence: CDR1 SGHTA, CDR2 FQGNSA.

This clonotype has a count of ten or more. V and J are TRBV20-1 and TRBJ1-5; 8 nucleotides match TRBD1. Losses at the gene ends were 6 bases for V and 3 bases for J; bases not matched to a gene: 1. This CDR3 is built from 12 residues. CDR1 and CDR2 (germline): DFQATT, SNEGSKA (reference sequence). CDR3: CSADRANQPQHF. CDR3 nucleotide sequence: TGCAGTGCGGACAGGGCCAATCAGCCCCAGCATTTT.

This clonotype appeared many times. The rearrangement uses TRBV11-2 and TRBJ2-7; D unresolved. V dropped 0 bases and J dropped 6 bases, with 6 bases sitting between them. The germline V gene encodes CDR1 SGHAT and CDR2 FQNNGV. The CDR3 contains 12 residues. CDR3 protein: CASSLEFTEQYF. For the CDR3, the DNA is TGTGCCAGCAGCTTAGAATTCACCGAGCAGTACTTC. Filled out from reference TRBV11-2 and TRBJ2-7, the complete variable domain reads EAGVAQSPRYKIIEKRQSVAFWCNPISGHATLYWYQQILGQGPKLLIQFQNNGVVDDSQLPKDRFSAERLKGVDSTLKIQPAKLEDSAVYLCASSLEFTEQYFGPGTRLTVT.

This clonotype was seen a few times. This chain joins TRBV7-2 and TRBJ1-6; tentatively, D is TRBD1 (5 bases). CDR1 is SGHTA and CDR2 is FQGNSA in the germline V gene. V lost 1 base to trimming and J lost 9 bases, with 19 bases between them. The length of the CDR3 is 17 residues. The CDR3 is CASSLDSQPGSGSPLHF. The CDR3 nucleotides are TGTGCCAGCAGCTTAGACAGCCAACCAGGGTCGGGTTCACCCCTCCACTTT. Full variable domain (remainder filled in from reference TRBV7-2 and TRBJ1-6): GAGVSQSPSNKVTEKGKDVELRCDPISGHTALYWYRQSLGQGLEFLIYFQGNSAPDKSGLPSDRFSAERTGGSVSTLTIQRTQQEDSAVYLCASSLDSQPGSGSPLHFGNGTRLTVT.

This clonotype was counted at least ten times. The chain couples TRBV6-1 to TRBJ2-6, with a tentative D call TRBD2 (5 bases). The V and J ends lost 3 bases and 1 base respectively, with 10 bases between them. There are 16 residues in the CDR3. Germline V gene lookup returns CDR1 MNHNS and CDR2 SASEGT. CDR3 region: CASSEPRRSGANVLTF. CDR3 coding DNA: TGTGCCAGCAGTGAGCCCCGGAGGTCTGGGGCCAACGTCCTGACTTTC.

The chain recombines TRBV6-6 with TRBJ1-4; D ambiguous. CDR3 length: 13 residues. V was shortened by 2 bases and J by 1 base, with 2 bases between the two germline ends. The germline V gene encodes CDR1 MNHNY and CDR2 SVGAGI (reference sequence). This CDR3 reads CASSYITNEKLFF. CDR3 DNA sequence: TGTGCCAGCAGTTACATAACTAATGAAAAACTGTTTTTT.

The table lists this clonotype with a few counts. The chain recombines TRBV2 with TRBJ1-1, with 7 bases matching TRBD1. Trimming took 6 bases from V and 4 from J; bases not matched to a gene: 5. Germline V gene lookup returns CDR1 SNHLY and CDR2 FYNNEI. The CDR3 has 13 amino acids. The CDR3 DNA reads as TGTGCCAGCAGCCTCGACAGGGTCACTGAAGCTTTCTTT. Protein: CASSLDRVTEAFF.

This clonotype has a count of ten or more. The chain links TRBV27 to TRBJ2-2; the D gene is possibly TRBD1 (6 bases). Germline V gene sequence: CDR1 MNHEY, CDR2 SMNVEV (reference sequence). The CDR3 contains 15 residues. V was trimmed by 6 bases and J by 0 bases, leaving 11 bases between them. The CDR3 region has the DNA TGTGCCAGCAGGAAGGGGGACGCGAACACCGGGGAGCTGTTTTTT. Its protein is CASRKGDANTGELFF.

This clonotype counts as medium-sized. The chain links TRBV7-8 to TRBJ2-1; TRBD1 matches 9 bases. CDR3 length: 18 amino acids. The germline V gene encodes CDR1 SGHVS and CDR2 FQNEAQ. The ends lost 1 base at V and 6 bases at J; junction bases unmatched: 13. CDR3 DNA sequence: TGTGCCAGCAGCTTAGAGGGCACAGGGGGCCTTTACGGCAATGAGCAGTTCTTC. Translation gives CASSLEGTGGLYGNEQFF.

This clonotype was seen many times. The chain joins TRBV15 to TRBJ1-2, with TRBD1 matching 8 bases. The germline gives CDR1 LNHNV, CDR2 YYDKDF (reference sequence). The CDR3 runs 15 residues. V shed 5 bases, J shed 3 bases, and the junction held 8 bases outside the gene matches. The CDR3, as DNA: TGTGCCACCAGCGCCCGACAGGGGAACCACTATGGCTACACCTTC. This translates into CATSARQGNHYGYTF.

This clonotype was counted between two and nine times. The chain carries TRBV14 and TRBJ2-3; D is ambiguous. Germline CDR1 is SGHDN and CDR2 is FVKESK. The length of the CDR3 is 16 residues. V lost 1 base to trimming and J lost 1 base, with 12 bases between them. The CDR3 region is CASSQGGKFGTDTQYF. CDR3 nucleotide sequence: TGTGCCAGCAGCCAAGGAGGTAAATTTGGCACAGATACGCAGTATTTT.

The chain links TRBV28 to TRBJ2-3; unclear D gene. CDR1 MDHEN and CDR2 SYDVKM come from the germline V gene. The CDR3 consists of 11 residues. Trimming took off 7 bases at V and 12 bases at J, with 14 bases between the two ends. The chain's CDR3 is CASTNRRSQYF. The CDR3 nucleotides read TGTGCCAGCACCAACCGCCGATCACAGTATTTT.

This clonotype was observed many times. CDR3 in amino acids: CASSSGTGGIVSYEQYF. In DNA form, the CDR3 reads TGTGCCAGCAGCTCCGGGACAGGGGGTATTGTCTCCTACGAGCAGTACTTC. The chain links TRBV11-2 to TRBJ2-7, with TRBD1 identical over 11 bases. CDR3 length: 17 residues. Losses at the gene ends were 4 bases for V and 0 bases for J; bases not matched to a gene: 8. Germline V gene lookup returns CDR1 SGHAT and CDR2 FQNNGV.

In its sample, this clonotype was seen many times. CDR3 sequence: CASSTGLASWDTQYF. The DNA for the CDR3 is TGTGCCAGTAGTACCGGACTAGCTTCTTGGGATACGCAGTATTTT. The rearrangement links TRBV19 to TRBJ2-3; 8 bases agree with TRBD2. V shed 4 bases, J shed 6 bases, and the junction held 9 bases outside the gene matches. CDR3 length: 15 residues. Germline V gene data show CDR1 as LNHDA and CDR2 as SQIVND (reference sequence).

There are a few counts of this clonotype. This chain links TRBV7-7 with TRBJ1-2; perhaps TRBD1 as D (6 bases). CDR1 and CDR2 (germline): SSHAT, FNYEAQ (reference sequence). This CDR3 spans 14 amino acids. Trimming removed 5 bases from V and 4 bases from J, with 14 bases in between. The CDR3: CASSGGGPVYGYTF. The CDR3 DNA reads as TGTGCCAGCAGCGGGGGGGGGCCCGTCTATGGCTACACCTTC.

This clonotype was recorded many times. V usage is TRBV6-2 or TRBV6-3 and J usage is TRBJ2-3; no firm D call. CDR1 and CDR2 (germline): MNHEY, SVGEGT. The V end was cut by 7 bases, the J end by 1 base, with 9 bases between. The CDR3 is 13 residues long. The CDR3 DNA sequence: TGTGCCAGCACAAACTCCGGCACAGATACGCAGTATTTT. Its protein product is CASTNSGTDTQYF.

The table lists this clonotype with many counts. The V and J genes are TRBV4-1 and TRBJ1-3; weak D call: TRBD1 (5 bases). Germline-derived CDR1 and CDR2 are MGHRA and YSYEKL. The CDR3 has 15 amino acids. Trimming removed 3 bases from V and 10 bases from J, with 19 bases in between. The CDR3 protein is CASSHDSFGKETIYF. The CDR3 nucleotides read TGCGCCAGCAGCCACGACAGTTTTGGGAAAGAAACCATATATTTT.

At least ten counts were recorded for this clonotype. This chain uses TRBV7-9 with TRBJ2-5; 13 bases align to TRBD2. The CDR3 loop spans 17 amino acids. Losses at the gene ends were 1 base for V and 0 bases for J; bases not matched to a gene: 2. Germline V lookup: CDR1 SEHNR, CDR2 FQNEAQ (reference sequence). The CDR3 is CASSLGTSGGNQETQYF. The CDR3, as DNA: TGTGCCAGCAGCTTAGGGACTAGCGGGGGTAACCAAGAGACCCAGTACTTC.

This clonotype was detected many times. The CDR3 sequence is CASSQYRGPRGYTF. The CDR3 DNA is TGCGCCAGCAGCCAATACAGGGGGCCGAGGGGCTACACCTTC. The genes are TRBV4-1 and TRBJ1-2; 9 bases are shared with TRBD1. Germline values: CDR1 MGHRA, CDR2 YSYEKL. CDR3 length equals 14 residues. The V and J ends lost 2 bases and 8 bases, in that order; junction bases with no gene match: 6.

This clonotype was counted only a few times. V is TRBV9 and J is TRBJ2-6; 12 nucleotides line up with TRBD2. V lost 4 bases to trimming and J lost 2 bases; unmatched junction nucleotides: 4. Germline V gene data show CDR1 as SGDLS and CDR2 as YYNGEE. The CDR3 consists of 17 residues. This chain's CDR3 is CASSKTSGGTGANVLTF. The CDR3 DNA reads TGTGCCAGCAGCAAGACTAGCGGGGGAACTGGGGCCAACGTCCTGACTTTC. Together with reference TRBV9 and TRBJ2-6, the CDR3 gives the full variable domain: DSGVTQTPKHLITATGQRVTLRCSPRSGDLSVYWYQQSLDQGLQFLIQYYNGEERAKGNILERFSAQQFPDLHSELNLSSLELGDSALYFCASSKTSGGTGANVLTFGAGSRLTVL.

This clonotype came up many times. V and J are TRBV9 and TRBJ2-3; 7 bases line up with TRBD2. Germline trimming cut 0 bases from V and 0 bases from J; bases unmatched to any gene: 7. This CDR3 has 17 residues. Germline CDR1 reads SGDLS; CDR2 reads YYNGEE. CDR3 coding DNA: TGTGCCAGCAGCGTAGCTAGAACGGGGGGAAGCACAGATACGCAGTATTTT. It codes for CASSVARTGGSTDTQYF.

This clonotype showed up many times. The CDR3 DNA sequence: TGTGCCAGCAGTTTACGCCTGGCAGACGAGCAGTACTTC. It codes for CASSLRLADEQYF. The chain is built from TRBV27 and TRBJ2-7; no reliable D call. V was trimmed by 2 bases and J by 5 bases, leaving 10 bases between them. The germline V gene has CDR1 MNHEY and CDR2 SMNVEV (reference sequence). This CDR3 region has 13 residues.

This clonotype occurred many times. The CDR3 bases are TGCAGTGCTAGAATCGCCGGGACAGGATATTCACCCCTCCACTTT. Translation gives CSARIAGTGYSPLHF. This chain uses TRBV20-1 with TRBJ1-6; TRBD1 matches 8 bases. Germline CDR1 reads DFQATT; CDR2 reads SNEGSKA (reference sequence). The CDR3 length is 15 residues. The V and J ends lost 2 bases and 8 bases, in that order; junction bases with no gene match: 8.

This clonotype was seen a few times. The chain has TRBV5-1 and TRBJ2-3; 11 bases are shared with TRBD1. V was clipped by 4 bases and J by 0 bases; unmatched bases: 4. CDR3 size: 16 residues. CDR1 is SGHRS and CDR2 is YFSETQ in the germline V gene. CDR3 region: CASSGQGAGSTDTQYF. The CDR3 region has the DNA TGCGCCAGCAGCGGACAGGGGGCTGGTAGCACAGATACGCAGTATTTT. The entire variable domain, with the rest obtained from reference TRBV5-1 and TRBJ2-3, is as follows: KAGVTQTPRYLIKTRGQQVTLSCSPISGHRSVSWYQQTPGQGLQFLFEYFSETQRNKGNFPGRFSGRQFSNSRSEMNVSTLELGDSALYLCASSGQGAGSTDTQYFGPGTRLTVL.

This clonotype came up many times. The rearrangement links TRBV7-9 to TRBJ2-3, with 7 positions matching TRBD1. CDR3 size: 18 residues. Germline loops: CDR1 SEHNR, CDR2 FQNEAQ (reference sequence). Trimming took 2 bases from V and 2 from J; bases not matched to a gene: 13. The CDR3 here is CASSLSVAQGFPTDTQYF. The DNA for the CDR3 is TGTGCCAGCAGCTTATCTGTCGCACAGGGGTTCCCCACAGATACGCAGTATTTT.